Listed below are T cell receptor beta chains from one sample, sequenced in a study of blood T cell repertoires in COVID-19. Assay used: immunoSEQ multiplex PCR; TCRdb lists only in-frame clones, some missing. The data show approximately 100,000 clones, about 80% seen once. Sequencing was done on a sample of peripheral blood. These receptors all come from an older man with acute or convalescent COVID-19. Each CDR3 is given with its conserved first and last residue. A D gene is named only where the DNA matches it firmly. Size is stated for part of the rows, as once, few or many counts, or as a class when the clone is expanded.

abundance,d_gene,j_gene,v_gene,CDR3nt,CDR3aa
NA,NA,TRBJ2-2,TRBV18,TGTGCCAGCTCACCCACGCTTACACAGAGAAACACCGGGGAGCTGTTTTTT,CASSPTLTQRNTGELFF
few,NA,TRBJ2-1,TRBV6-4,TGTGCCAGCAGTGACTCGTCGCTATCGAGCTCCTACAATGAGCAGTTCTTC,CASSDSSLSSSYNEQFF
NA,NA,TRBJ2-3,TRBV18,TGTGCCAGCTCCCGGCGGGGACCCACAGATACGCAGTATTTT,CASSRRGPTDTQYF
NA,NA,TRBJ2-1,TRBV2,TGTGCCAGCAGTGAAGGACGGGGCAATGAGCAGTTCTTC,CASSEGRGNEQFF
NA,NA,TRBJ2-5,TRBV7-3,TGTGCCAGCAGCTTAATGGGCTACCAAGAGACCCAGTACTTC,CASSLMGYQETQYF
once,NA,TRBJ1-4,TRBV7-2,TGTGCCAGCAGCTGGGGGGGCACAGCCACCAATGAAAAACTGTTTTTT,CASSWGGTATNEKLFF
NA,NA,TRBJ1-2,TRBV5-6,TGTGCCAGCAGCTTGTGGACAGCCTGGCCCCCGGCACGATTTGGCTACACCTTC,CASSLWTAWPPARFGYTF
NA,TRBD1,TRBJ2-7,TRBV20-1,TGCAGTGCTGGACAGGATTACGAGCAGTACTTC,CSAGQDYEQYF
NA,TRBD1,TRBJ1-1,TRBV19,TGTGCCAGTAGGCCGGGACAGGGGGGCGGCACTGAAGCTTTCTTT,CASRPGQGGGTEAFF
NA,TRBD2,TRBJ2-3,TRBV19,TGTGCCAGTAGTAAGTCAGCGGGAGGAGAGACGCAGTATTTT,CASSKSAGGETQYF
once,NA,TRBJ1-5,TRBV2,TGTGCCAGCAGTGGAGGTCCCTATAGCAATCAGCCCCAGCATTTT,CASSGGPYSNQPQHF
NA,TRBD1,TRBJ2-1,TRBV6-5,TGTGCCAGCAGCGGACAGGGAGTTTACAATGAGCAGTTCTTC,CASSGQGVYNEQFF
few,TRBD2,TRBJ2-1,TRBV3-1/TRBV3-2,TGTGCCAGCAGCCAATGGGAGGGAGGGAACAATGAGCAGTTCTTC,CASSQWEGGNNEQFF
NA,TRBD1,TRBJ2-1,TRBV7-8,TGTGCCAGCAGCCCCCGACAGGGGCTGTCCTACAATGAGCAGTTCTTC,CASSPRQGLSYNEQFF
NA,NA,TRBJ2-7,TRBV6-1,TGTGCCAGCAGTTCCGGTGGCGAGCAGTACTTC,CASSSGGEQYF
once,NA,TRBJ2-7,TRBV20-1,TGCAGTGCTAGTGATGAGGGCCACTACGAGCAGTACTTC,CSASDEGHYEQYF
NA,TRBD2,TRBJ2-2,TRBV9,TGTGCCAGCAGCGTTGTCGGACTAGACAACACCGGGGAGCTGTTTTTT,CASSVVGLDNTGELFF
NA,NA,TRBJ1-1,TRBV27,TGTGCCAGCAGTGCCCTTAGACAGCCTGAAGCTTTCTTT,CASSALRQPEAFF
NA,NA,TRBJ1-1,TRBV5-4,TGTGCCAGCAGCTCATTAGCCAACACTGAAGCTTTCTTT,CASSSLANTEAFF
NA,NA,TRBJ1-2,TRBV6-5,TGTGCCGTCAGGGGCACTAGCTATGGCTACACCTTC,CAVRGTSYGYTF
few,NA,TRBJ1-1,TRBV7-3,TGTGCCAGCACCCTGGGCCCAAACACTGAAGCTTTCTTT,CASTLGPNTEAFF
NA,TRBD2,TRBJ2-7,TRBV7-2,TGTGCCAGCCCCGTTAGCGGGGGATCCTACGAGCAGTACTTC,CASPVSGGSYEQYF
NA,NA,TRBJ1-5,TRBV24-1,TGTGCCACCAGTGATATAAGCAATCAGCCCCAGCATTTT,CATSDISNQPQHF
many,NA,TRBJ1-5,TRBV30,TGTGCCTGGGGGGGCGTATATAGCAATCAGCCCCAGCATTTT,CAWGGVYSNQPQHF
NA,NA,TRBJ1-2,TRBV19,TGTGCCAGTAGTATCGACAAAAACTATGGCTACACCTTC,CASSIDKNYGYTF
few,TRBD2,TRBJ2-1,TRBV7-6,TGTGCCAGCAGCTTATTTGGGGAGGGCTCCTACAATGAGCAGTTCTTC,CASSLFGEGSYNEQFF
NA,TRBD2,TRBJ2-3,TRBV9,TGTGCCAGCAGCGCAGTAGCGGGAGGGAGAGATACGCAGTATTTT,CASSAVAGGRDTQYF
NA,TRBD2,TRBJ2-3,TRBV15,TGTGCCACCAGCAGAGAAATAGCGGGGGGGCCAGATACGCAGTATTTT,CATSREIAGGPDTQYF
NA,NA,TRBJ1-4,TRBV10-3,TGTGCCATCAGTGAGCGTTCTGAAAAACTGTTTTTT,CAISERSEKLFF
NA,NA,TRBJ1-1,TRBV7-9,TGTGCCAGCAGCCGACGACAGGTGCCGAACACTGAAGCTTTCTTT,CASSRRQVPNTEAFF
NA,NA,TRBJ1-3,TRBV7-2,TGTGCCAGCAGCCTAACAGGGTACTCTGGAAACACCATATATTTT,CASSLTGYSGNTIYF
NA,NA,TRBJ1-3,TRBV18,TGTGCCAGCTCAAGGGGGAACTCTGGAAACACCATATATTTT,CASSRGNSGNTIYF
NA,TRBD2,TRBJ2-3,TRBV7-6,TGTGCCAGCACCATTGGGCGGGGGGCTCCCACAGATACGCAGTATTTT,CASTIGRGAPTDTQYF
once,TRBD1,TRBJ1-5,TRBV2,TGTGCCAGCAGTGCCTCCAGGCAGGGGGTTAGCAATCAGCCCCAGCATTTT,CASSASRQGVSNQPQHF
once,TRBD2,TRBJ2-7,TRBV7-8,TGTGCCAGCAGCTTTAGCGGGAGGTACGAGCAGTACTTC,CASSFSGRYEQYF
NA,NA,TRBJ1-1,TRBV7-2,TGTGCCAGCAGCCAGGACAGAGACACTGAAGCTTTCTTT,CASSQDRDTEAFF
NA,TRBD2,TRBJ2-2,TRBV30,TGTGCCTGGAGTGTCGGACTAGCGTTACCCGGGGAGCTGTTTTTT,CAWSVGLALPGELFF
NA,TRBD1,TRBJ1-1,TRBV24-1,TGTGCCACCAGTGAAGTCGGGACAGGAAACACTGAAGCTTTCTTT,CATSEVGTGNTEAFF
NA,TRBD2,TRBJ2-3,TRBV5-1,TGCGCCAGCCCCCTCGGGACTAGCGGGGATACGCAGTATTTT,CASPLGTSGDTQYF
NA,TRBD1,TRBJ1-5,TRBV19,TGTGCCAGTAGTGCAGGGGGCTGGCAGCCCCAGCATTTT,CASSAGGWQPQHF
NA,NA,TRBJ1-3,TRBV3-1/TRBV3-2,TGTGCCAGCAGCAGGACAGTCTCTGGAAACACCATATATTTT,CASSRTVSGNTIYF
NA,NA,TRBJ2-3,TRBV5-8,TGTGCCAGCAGCTTGGGTACAGGGTCGAGCACAGATACGCAGTATTTT,CASSLGTGSSTDTQYF
NA,NA,TRBJ1-2,TRBV12-3/TRBV12-4,TGTGCCAGCAGTTTAGGACAGATCTATGGCTACACCTTC,CASSLGQIYGYTF
NA,NA,TRBJ1-1,TRBV5-1,TGCGCCAGCAGATTGGCCTCGGGTGGTATCACTGAAGCTTTCTTT,CASRLASGGITEAFF
NA,NA,TRBJ1-1,TRBV30,TGTGCCTGGAGTGTGGCGGTCACGAACACTGAAGCTTTCTTT,CAWSVAVTNTEAFF
NA,NA,TRBJ1-1,TRBV20-1,TGCAGTGCTAGTAAAAACTTGAACACTGAAGCTTTCTTT,CSASKNLNTEAFF
NA,NA,TRBJ2-4,TRBV3-1/TRBV3-2,TGTGCCAGCAGCCTCAGGGGCGGGTTAGCCAAAAACATTCAGTACTTC,CASSLRGGLAKNIQYF
NA,TRBD2,TRBJ2-5,TRBV2,TGTGCCAGCAGTGCACTAGCGGGGGGGCCCGAGACCCAGTACTTC,CASSALAGGPETQYF
once,NA,TRBJ1-3,TRBV7-8,TGTGCCAGCAGCGGTGGGGCAGGACAATCTGGAAACACCATATATTTT,CASSGGAGQSGNTIYF
once,NA,TRBJ2-7,TRBV7-9,TGTGCCAGCAGCTTCTTGAGCTCCTACGAGCAGTACTTC,CASSFLSSYEQYF
NA,TRBD1,TRBJ2-5,TRBV7-9,TGTGCCAGCAGCTTCCCCTGGGACAGAGAGACCCAGTACTTC,CASSFPWDRETQYF
NA,NA,TRBJ1-3,TRBV30,TGTGCCTGGAGTAGCTACTCTGGAAACACCATATATTTT,CAWSSYSGNTIYF
NA,NA,TRBJ1-2,TRBV6-1,TGTGCCAGCAGTGAAGCAGACGGGGGGTTCTATGGCTACACCTTC,CASSEADGGFYGYTF
NA,NA,TRBJ1-2,TRBV9,TGTGCCAGCAGCGTAGGTCTGTATGGCTACACCTTC,CASSVGLYGYTF
NA,NA,TRBJ2-7,TRBV27,TGTGCCAGCAGTTTAAGCACAGCTGCCTACGAGCAGTACTTC,CASSLSTAAYEQYF
few,NA,TRBJ2-3,TRBV7-9,TGTGCCAGCAGCTTAGGTCTTTCGGGGACTCCTAGCACAGATACGCAGTATTTT,CASSLGLSGTPSTDTQYF
NA,TRBD1,TRBJ1-4,TRBV28,TGTGCCAGCACCAACCAGGGGGCCACTAATGAAAAACTGTTTTTT,CASTNQGATNEKLFF
NA,NA,TRBJ2-2,TRBV7-9,TGTGCCAGCAGCAGAGTGAACACCGGGGAGCTGTTTTTT,CASSRVNTGELFF
NA,NA,TRBJ1-1,TRBV27,TGTGCCAGCAGTTTATCCCCCAGGGCAAGCACTGAAGCTTTCTTT,CASSLSPRASTEAFF
NA,TRBD1,TRBJ1-6,TRBV4-3,TGCGCCAGCAGCCAAACTACAGGGACAGTCTATAATTCACCCCTCCACTTT,CASSQTTGTVYNSPLHF